This is a list of T cell receptor beta chains from one sample in a study of blood T cell repertoires in COVID-19. TCRdb's copy holds only in-frame clones and misses some; the assay was immunoSEQ multiplex PCR. This sample has 150,000 to 200,000 clones, with more than 80% found just once. Specimen: peripheral blood. The receptors originated from a woman in her sixties with acute or convalescent COVID-19. Both conserved end residues are trimmed from each CDR3. Not every row has a clone size; where given, it reads once, few, many or a size class.

abundance | j_gene | len | v_gene | CDR3aa
once | TRBJ2-1 | 13 | TRBV5-1 | ASSSGLAGGNEQF
. | TRBJ2-7 | 13 | TRBV30 | AWSPPAGGPYEQY
. | TRBJ1-1 | 11 | TRBV12-3/TRBV12-4 | ASSLGGGTEAF
once | TRBJ1-3 | 11 | TRBV4-1 | ASSQEGTGTIY
. | TRBJ1-2 | 11 | TRBV6-1 | ASSEAGRRGYT
few | TRBJ1-1 | 11 | TRBV7-9 | ASSLMGRVVAF
medium-sized | TRBJ2-3 | 10 | TRBV5-4 | ASSSGTDTQY
. | TRBJ1-2 | 12 | TRBV30 | AWSSTRGKGGYT
. | TRBJ2-3 | 13 | TRBV6-2/TRBV6-3 | ASSYGGRDRDTQY
. | TRBJ2-7 | 12 | TRBV28 | ASTSGTGVREQY
. | TRBJ2-1 | 14 | TRBV18 | ASSPRGRALYNEQF
. | TRBJ1-2 | 12 | TRBV5-1 | ASSLAKADYGYT
. | TRBJ1-1 | 8 | TRBV21-1 | ASSNGEAF
. | TRBJ2-1 | 12 | TRBV27 | ASSLTRLVNEQF
once | TRBJ2-3 | 13 | TRBV6-5 | ASGRLGFFVDTQY
. | TRBJ2-7 | 10 | TRBV3-1/TRBV3-2 | ASSISVYEQY
. | TRBJ2-1 | 12 | TRBV7-2 | ASSLAPGSYEQF
. | TRBJ1-1 | 11 | TRBV12-3/TRBV12-4 | ASSSPTQLEAF
once | TRBJ2-5 | 18 | TRBV30 | AWSVLFAGTSGAKAMSQY
. | TRBJ2-3 | 14 | TRBV7-9 | ASSSRLAAFTDTQY
. | TRBJ1-1 | 11 | TRBV25-1 | ASSREVDTEAF
. | TRBJ2-6 | 17 | TRBV19 | ASSLRTSGVPSGANVLT
. | TRBJ1-6 | 13 | TRBV20-1 | SASWTYRDNSPLH
. | TRBJ2-7 | 12 | TRBV24-1 | ATSGSGGAYEQY
. | TRBJ2-3 | 12 | TRBV24-1 | ATSDFSGTDTQY
. | TRBJ1-5 | 13 | TRBV2 | ASSNDRGRNQPQH
. | TRBJ1-2 | 11 | TRBV18 | ASGPGGLVGYT
. | TRBJ2-2 | 14 | TRBV5-4 | ASSPRQGANTGELF
. | TRBJ2-1 | 11 | TRBV29-1 | SVAATSVHEQF
. | TRBJ1-2 | 13 | TRBV28 | ASSLTGIANYGYT
. | TRBJ2-3 | 11 | TRBV18 | ASSPLGTDTQY
. | TRBJ2-5 | 12 | TRBV6-5 | ASSYNFQVETQY
. | TRBJ2-1 | 14 | TRBV18 | ASSPSRSGGHNEQF
. | TRBJ2-1 | 18 | TRBV28 | ASSYPPGLAESLNYNEQF
few | TRBJ1-1 | 11 | TRBV2 | ASSENRDTEAF
. | TRBJ2-2 | 13 | TRBV18 | ASSPSFRGTGELF
. | TRBJ2-1 | 12 | TRBV29-1 | SVEGLYTYNEQF
few | TRBJ1-1 | 14 | TRBV5-1 | ASSLVDLTGDTEAF
. | TRBJ1-4 | 13 | TRBV2 | ASSKQGAYDEKLF
once | TRBJ1-5 | 12 | TRBV6-5 | ASRTGGNNQPQH
. | TRBJ2-1 | 12 | TRBV19 | ASSSGTLLNEQF